This TCR beta chain stems from a study of metastatic and nonmetastatic thyroid tumors. Whole-study context: Where malignant and benign thyroid patients were concerned, repertoires were compared across blood and tumor or nodule tissue.

This clone was found many times. Original methodology: A classifier for distant metastasis in papillary thyroid cancer was constructed using CDR3 differences observed across clinicopathological groups. MiXCR reprocessed the PCR reads for TCRdb. Here the V and J calls rest on TCRdb's processing, not on the authors' analysis. Counted here are 30,000 to 35,000 clones, approximately 29% occurring once; the ten biggest clones make up around 30%. Patients underwent thyroid surgery, and none had received any treatment before it. From germline, CDR1 is SNHLY and CDR2 FYNNEI. V dropped 5 bases and J dropped 7 bases, with 20 bases sitting between them. The CDR3 runs 16 residues.

The sample comprised blood. The J gene is TRBJ1-4, the V gene TRBV2; D gene ambiguous. The receptor's source is a female donor with papillary thyroid cancer or a benign thyroid nodule (not recorded which). Some clones in this sample may be carry-over from other donors' samples. The CDR3 spells CASSQLGNSLFEKLFF. In DNA, the CDR3 is TGTGCCAGCAGTCAGTTGGGGAACAGTTTGTTTGAAAAACTGTTTTTT.